Listed here is a single TCR beta chain. Its cognate antigen has yet to be identified. Nothing much larger sits one base from this clone, and base qualities are not available. The source of the sample is a study of blood T cell repertoires in COVID-19 (dated by TCRdb to the early 2020s). Regarding the complete study: Collaborator samples came from the United States, Italy and Spain and covered acute and convalescent phases of COVID-19. Samples were obtained from the ongoing ImmuneRACE study (first 160 participants) and from 1,254 subjects provided by 6 global collaborators. The repertoires were released in a freely available public database meant as a resource for research on the immune response to SARS-CoV-2. The material from the prospective study consisted of cDNA or gDNA derived from T cells, B-cell-depleted T cells, or PBMCs. HLA class I and class II types, where available, came from metadata supplied by the sample provider rather than from assay-based typing. A de-identified subject ID, COVID-19 status, age in years and sex were almost always included in the sample metadata. Subjects who had been exposed to COVID-19, were actively infected with it, or had recovered from it provided the deeply sampled blood TCRbeta repertoires that made up the dataset. Broader findings and caveats from the paper: Clinical and demographic metadata were provided uncurated, with the amount varying by source and participant.

Spanning cysteine to phenylalanine, the CDR3 consists of 14 amino acids. Of the read, only the CDR3 DNA is kept; its 42 bases are in frame from base 1. In the germline V gene, CDR1 corresponds to SGHTA and CDR2 to FQGNSA. From V the trimming removes 3 bases and from J it removes 7 bases, while the gene matches leave 3 bases of the junction unaccounted for. TCRbeta CDR3 regions were amplified from genomic DNA by means of the immunoSEQ Assay, a bias-controlled multiplex PCR. In the source study's methods: The number of nucleated cells in each sample was estimated by amplification of reference gene primers within the assay. Sequence reads were collapsed and filtered to measure the absolute abundance of every unique TCRbeta CDR3 rearrangement. Productive Simpson clonality was computed per sample as the square root of Simpson's diversity index over productive rearrangements. TCRdb took over this immuneACCESS table, retaining in-frame rearrangements with V and J assigned. Such tables are incomplete; in checked studies, under half of the missing clones stem from an unresolved V gene, and the remainder is unexplained. From that table come the V and J calls and clone size; the DNA was used to work out D and trimming. This sample comprises some 200,000 clones, around nine tenths of them detected only once. Roughly a sixth of the sample lies in the top ten.

In Seattle, one collaborating source enrolled patients while the infection was active and tracked those patients longitudinally over the course of disease. The collaborating institutions used their own protocols to collect whole blood in K2EDTA tubes. Collaborator samples were shipped for TCRbeta analysis as frozen whole blood, isolated PBMCs, or DNA extracted from either sample type. The source is a man between 45 and 60 years old with COVID-19, enrolled during active disease. This chain is built from TRBV7-2 and TRBJ2-2, with 9 bases aligning to TRBD1. The sequencing sample was made of peripheral blood. The CDR3: CASSLGQGVGELFF. DNA sequence: TGTGCCAGCAGCTTGGGACAGGGAGTCGGGGAGCTGTTTTTT.